These 17 T cell receptor beta chains share one sample of origin, sequenced in a study of T cell responses to AZD1222 COVID-19 vaccine (dated by TCRdb to the early 2020s). According to the study, the label for this sample's time point signals: about 28 days (+/-7) after the second vaccine dose. The library was produced with the immunoSEQ multiplex PCR assay. TCRdb stores this immuneACCESS table with in-frame sequences only. Part of the clones is absent; in the studies checked, under half of the shortfall reflects unresolved V genes, and no reason is known for the rest. This sample is represented by some 130,000 clones; over 85% of them were singletons. The top ten clones comprise approximately 7% of the sample. The sample consisted of peripheral blood, taken 28 days after the second AZD1222 dose. These receptors all come from an adult who received the AZD1222 COVID-19 vaccine.

V is TRBV30 and J is TRBJ1-2; D is ambiguous. The CDR3 runs 15 residues. V lost 3 bases and J 4 bases, leaving 18 bases between the germline ends. In germline, CDR1 is GTSNPN, CDR2 SVGIG (reference sequence). Written as DNA, the CDR3 is TGTGCCTGGAGCCTCGGGTTTTCCGGCGGCTATGGCTACACCTTC. Translated, it gives CAWSLGFSGGYGYTF.

V and J are TRBV6-5 and TRBJ2-2; no reliable D call. V lost 0 bases and J lost 6, with 8 bases in between. The CDR3 is 14 residues long. Germline V CDR1 and CDR2: MNHEY, SVGAGI. The CDR3, as DNA: TGTGCCAGCAGTTACTCTAGTAGGGCCGGGGAGCTGTTTTTT. Protein product: CASSYSSRAGELFF.

V usage is TRBV7-3 and J usage is TRBJ2-5, with 9 nucleotides matching TRBD1. The CDR3 runs to 15 residues. Germline loops: CDR1 SGHTA, CDR2 FQGTGA. The ends lost 4 bases at V and 2 bases at J; junction bases unmatched: 5. The CDR3 loop reads CASSWTGAQQETQYF. CDR3 DNA: TGTGCCAGCAGCTGGACAGGGGCCCAACAAGAGACCCAGTACTTC.

The J gene is TRBJ1-3, the V gene TRBV6-6, with 9 positions matching TRBD1. V lost 6 bases and J lost 8; bases outside the gene matches: 11. This CDR3 comprises 15 residues. Per germline, CDR1 MNHNY and CDR2 SVGAGI (reference sequence). CDR3 DNA: TGTGCCAGCAGAGCCCGGGACAGGGAAAGGGACACCATATATTTT. Encoded protein: CASRARDRERDTIYF.

The chain couples TRBV5-1 to TRBJ1-1; possible D gene TRBD1, 6 bases. Between the trimmed V and J ends, which lost 1 base and 3 bases, there was a span of 10 bases. Germline lookup yields CDR1 SGHRS and CDR2 YFSETQ. This CDR3 comprises 14 residues. CDR3 DNA sequence: TGCGCCAGCAGCTTGCAGGGGTCGGACACTGAAGCTTTCTTT. Its protein is CASSLQGSDTEAFF.

The rearrangement joins TRBV9 to TRBJ2-1, with a tentative D call TRBD2 (6 bases). Per germline, CDR1 SGDLS and CDR2 YYNGEE. The CDR3 is 15 residues long. Deletions cut 3 bases from V and 10 bases from J, with 20 bases between. CDR3: CASSAPGLLVGEQFF. Written as DNA, the CDR3 is TGTGCCAGCAGCGCACCGGGACTCCTGGTCGGAGAGCAGTTCTTC.

The V call is TRBV2, the J call TRBJ2-1; tentative D call: TRBD1 (5 bases). Germline V CDR1 and CDR2: SNHLY, FYNNEI. Trimming left V 6 bases short and J 3 bases short, with 9 bases between. This CDR3 comprises 13 residues. The CDR3 DNA reads as TGTGCCAGCAGCCCCGACAGCTACAATGAGCAGTTCTTC. The encoded protein is CASSPDSYNEQFF.

The chain joins TRBV7-9 to TRBJ2-5, with D uncertain. This CDR3 is built from 13 residues. Per germline, CDR1 SEHNR and CDR2 FQNEAQ (reference sequence). The ends were cut back, 5 bases at V and 2 bases at J, with 9 bases in the middle. The CDR3, as DNA: TGTGCCAGCAGCCAAGAAATACAAGAGACCCAGTACTTC. The encoded protein is CASSQEIQETQYF.

This clone was recorded only once. The chain carries TRBV10-2 and TRBJ1-1; D gene unclear. In germline, CDR1 is WSHSY, CDR2 SAAADI. The CDR3 loop spans 11 amino acids. Between the trimmed V and J ends, which lost 3 bases and 2 bases, there was a span of 1 base. CDR3 DNA sequence: TGCGCCAGCAGTGATAACACTGAAGCTTTCTTT. This codes for CASSDNTEAFF.

The rearrangement joins TRBV30 to TRBJ1-1; TRBD1 matches 8 bases. CDR3 length equals 11 residues. CDR1 and CDR2 from the germline V gene are GTSNPN and SVGIG (reference sequence). V gave up 5 bases and J gave up 11 bases; unmatched junction bases: 7. The CDR3 DNA follows: TGTGCCTGGGGAGGGACAGGCGCGGCTTTCTTT. Translation gives CAWGGTGAAFF.

The chain has TRBV10-3 and TRBJ1-1; no clear D gene. Deletions cut 8 bases from V and 3 bases from J, with 10 bases between. Germline values: CDR1 ENHRY, CDR2 SYGVKD. This CDR3 has 12 amino acids. CDR3 bases: TGTGCCATCTCGAACACTTACACTGAAGCTTTCTTT. Translating gives CAISNTYTEAFF.

V and J are TRBV28 and TRBJ1-3; unclear D gene. Trimming cost V 5 bases and J 4 bases, with 12 bases left between them. CDR3 length: 14 amino acids. Per germline, CDR1 MDHEN and CDR2 SYDVKM. The CDR3 region has the DNA TGTGCCAGCAGTCCCCCCCTTTGGGGAAACACCATATATTTT. Translating gives CASSPPLWGNTIYF.

The rearrangement uses TRBV10-3 and TRBJ2-1; D is ambiguous. V gave up 3 bases and J gave up 6 bases, with 12 bases separating them. The length of the CDR3 is 14 residues. The V gene's germline CDR1 is ENHRY and CDR2 SYGVKD. CDR3 in DNA: TGTGCCATCAGTGACACATGGACGGGCAATGAGCAGTTCTTC. Protein sequence: CAISDTWTGNEQFF.

This rearrangement joins TRBV11-3 to TRBJ2-1, with TRBD2 as a possible D gene (6 bases). Per germline, CDR1 SGHNT and CDR2 YENEEA. This CDR3 is 15 amino acids long. V lost 5 bases and J 4 bases, leaving 15 bases between the germline ends. CDR3 in amino acids: CASSVRDSGYNEQFF. In DNA, the CDR3 is TGTGCCAGCAGCGTACGGGACTCCGGATACAATGAGCAGTTCTTC.

V usage is TRBV2 and J usage is TRBJ1-1, with unresolved D. Germline V gives CDR1 SNHLY, CDR2 FYNNEI. V lost 6 bases, J lost 7 bases, and 9 bases lay in between. The CDR3 is 11 residues long. CDR3 in amino acids: CASRGQGEAFF. The CDR3 DNA is TGTGCCAGCAGGGGTCAAGGTGAAGCTTTCTTT.

The J gene is TRBJ2-7, the V gene TRBV21-1; the D call of TRBD1 is as the table states it, not checked on the DNA. TRBV21-1 is marked as a pseudogene. This CDR3 is built from 16 residues. The CDR3 here is CASSKVRRTINYEQYF. In nucleotides, the CDR3 is TGTGCCAGCAGCAAAGTAAGGCGGACAATTAACTACGAGCAGTACTTC.

The V call is TRBV19, the J call TRBJ1-5, with D possibly TRBD1 on 6 matching bases. Trimming took off 7 bases at V and 5 bases at J, with 15 bases between the two ends. The CDR3 covers 14 residues. The germline V gene has CDR1 LNHDA and CDR2 SQIVND (reference sequence). The DNA for the CDR3 is TGTGCCAGTAAAATCGGCAGGGGCTATCAGCCCCAGCATTTT. Translated: CASKIGRGYQPQHF.